Below, 7 T cell receptor beta chains from the same sample are listed, as sequenced in a study of OX40 agonist ivuxolimab in advanced cancers. Sequencing used immunoSEQ multiplex PCR; TCRdb keeps in-frame clones, though not all of them. The table includes 100,000 or so clones, less than 95% detected once. This specimen consisted of CD4+ or CD8+ T cells sorted from blood, obtained in a trial of the OX40 agonist ivuxolimab. Receptors were obtained from an adult with an advanced solid tumor such as melanoma, head and neck, liver or kidney cancer.

This chain connects TRBV5-4 to TRBJ1-4; the match to TRBD1 covers 8 bases. In germline, CDR1 is SGHNT, CDR2 YYREEE (reference sequence). Trimming cost V 4 bases and J 4 bases; bases outside gene matches: 6. The CDR3 loop spans 15 amino acids. CDR3 amino acids: CASSRRTGNNEKLFF. The DNA of the CDR3 is TGTGCCAGCAGCCGAAGGACAGGGAATAATGAAAAACTGTTTTTT.

V usage is TRBV5-1 and J usage is TRBJ2-5; D gene unclear. The last part of the DNA fits TRBJ2-7 better; the J call may be wrong. CDR1 is SGHRS, CDR2 YFSETQ, per germline. The CDR3 is 12 residues long. The CDR3 reads CASSLVNYEQYF. The CDR3 DNA sequence: TGCGCCAGCAGCTTGGTCAACTACGAGCAGTACTTC.

The V and J genes are TRBV7-2 and TRBJ1-2; D remains ambiguous. The germline gives CDR1 SGHTA, CDR2 FQGNSA. The germline V and J ends were trimmed by 1 base and 1 base, with 7 bases remaining between them. The CDR3 spans 14 residues. CDR3: CASSLETINYGYTF. The CDR3 DNA reads TGTGCCAGCAGCTTAGAAACCATTAACTATGGCTACACCTTC. Based on the CDR3 plus reference TRBV7-2 and TRBJ1-2, the full variable domain is GAGVSQSPSNKVTEKGKDVELRCDPISGHTALYWYRQSLGQGLEFLIYFQGNSAPDKSGLPSDRFSAERTGGSVSTLTIQRTQQEDSAVYLCASSLETINYGYTFGSGTRLTVV.

This chain uses TRBV5-1 with TRBJ2-2; 7 bases match TRBD1. Germline loops: CDR1 SGHRS, CDR2 YFSETQ. V lost 4 bases and J lost 9; bases outside the gene matches: 6. CDR3 size: 13 residues. CDR3 in amino acids: CASSAGQAWELFF. CDR3 in DNA: TGCGCCAGCAGCGCCGGACAGGCCTGGGAGCTGTTTTTT. Full variable domain (outside the CDR3, taken from reference TRBV5-1 and TRBJ2-2): KAGVTQTPRYLIKTRGQQVTLSCSPISGHRSVSWYQQTPGQGLQFLFEYFSETQRNKGNFPGRFSGRQFSNSRSEMNVSTLELGDSALYLCASSAGQAWELFFGEGSRLTVL.

The chain joins TRBV27 to TRBJ1-4; TRBD1 matches 7 bases. The CDR3 is made up of 16 amino acids. Germline assignment: CDR1 MNHEY and CDR2 SMNVEV (reference sequence). J gave up 0 bases and V 5 bases, and 6 bases lay outside the gene matches. CDR3 sequence: CASSTRQGATNEKLFF. CDR3 nucleotide sequence: TGTGCCAGCAGTACTCGACAGGGTGCAACTAATGAAAAACTGTTTTTT.

The CDR3 DNA reads TGTGCCTGGAAGTTAGGGGGGTACTACGAGCAGTACTTC. Its protein is CAWKLGGYYEQYF. The J gene is TRBJ2-7, the V gene TRBV30; D is tentatively TRBD1 or TRBD2 (6 bases each). Per the germline V gene, CDR1 is GTSNPN and CDR2 is SVGIG (reference sequence). The V and J ends lost 4 bases and 3 bases respectively, with 13 bases between them. This CDR3 has 13 amino acids.

The genes are TRBV19 and TRBJ1-5; tentatively, D is TRBD1 (6 bases). The CDR3 loop spans 18 amino acids. The germline V and J ends were trimmed by 5 bases and 11 bases, with 31 bases remaining between them. The germline V gene encodes CDR1 LNHDA and CDR2 SQIVND (reference sequence). CDR3 in DNA: TGTGCCAGTAGTGGGGGCCCCGGACAGATAGGACAACGTCTGTCCCAGCATTTT. This encodes CASSGGPGQIGQRLSQHF.